This T cell receptor beta chain was recovered during a study of blood T cell repertoires in COVID-19. Study-level background: PBMCs, B-cell-depleted T cells, or T cells provided the cDNA or gDNA that made up the material.

TCRdb's table, derived via immunoSEQ multiplex PCR, lists solely in-frame clones and lacks some. This table holds about 170,000 clones, roughly 90% found once. The CDR3 extends over 16 amino acids. Germline CDR1 MDHEN, CDR2 SYDVKM. Trimming took 6 bases from V and 2 from J; bases not matched to a gene: 10. The source is a man aged 18-30 years with COVID-19, enrolled during active disease. Sequencing was carried out using peripheral blood. This chain links TRBV28 with TRBJ2-7; the match to TRBD2 covers 10 bases. The CDR3 DNA reads as TGTGCCAGCAGACCCACAGGACTAGCGGACCCCTACGAGCAGTACTTC. Protein: CASRPTGLADPYEQYF.